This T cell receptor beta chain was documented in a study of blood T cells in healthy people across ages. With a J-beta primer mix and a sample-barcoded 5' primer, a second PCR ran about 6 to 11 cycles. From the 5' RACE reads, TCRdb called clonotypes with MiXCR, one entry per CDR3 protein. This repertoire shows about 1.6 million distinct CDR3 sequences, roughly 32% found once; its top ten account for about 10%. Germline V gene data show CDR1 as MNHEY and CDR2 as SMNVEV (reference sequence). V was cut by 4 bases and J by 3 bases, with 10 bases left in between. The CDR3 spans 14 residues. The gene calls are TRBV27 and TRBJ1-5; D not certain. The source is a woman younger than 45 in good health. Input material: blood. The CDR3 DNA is TGTGCCAGCAGTTGGCAGGCCACCAATCAGCCCCAGCATTTT. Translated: CASSWQATNQPQHF.